This T cell receptor (beta chain) was obtained from a study of T cells in localized non-small cell lung cancer. Assay: immunoSEQ multiplex PCR; the TCRdb copy retains only in-frame clones and omits some. Of 35,000 or so clones listed, 88% are singletons. Trimming took off 1 base at V and 5 bases at J, with 9 bases between the two ends. Per germline, CDR1 LNHDA and CDR2 SQIVND (reference sequence). This CDR3 spans 14 amino acids. Study-level findings and limits: Across samples, adjacent lung featured a median roughly 61 of the top 100 tumor clones. Uninvolved adjacent lung showed the highest T cell clonality, exceeding tumor.

With respect to this clone: No antigen is known for it.

The V and J genes are TRBV19 and TRBJ2-1; D ambiguous. The source was peripheral blood, collected before any cancer treatment. The source of this sequence is a woman aged 35-70 years with stage I lung adenocarcinoma. The CDR3 here is CASSIASAHNEQFF. CDR3 bases: TGTGCCAGTAGTATAGCGAGCGCCCACAATGAGCAGTTCTTC. Complete variable domain (other parts from reference TRBV19 and TRBJ2-1): DGGITQSPKYLFRKEGQNVTLSCEQNLNHDAMYWYRQDPGQGLRLIYYSQIVNDFQKGDIAEGYSVSREKKESFPLTVTSAQKNPTAFYLCASSIASAHNEQFFGPGTRLTVL.